The clone carrying this T cell receptor (beta chain) came up many times. Its target is not known. This entry belongs to a study of regulatory T cells in long-lasting Graves disease. Study outcomes and limitations: Favoring TRBV28, TRBJ1-2 and TRBJ2-5 was a feature seen in persistent disease.

Construction of TCR beta libraries relied on iRepertoire HTBI primers and on Arm-PCR targeting CDR3 regions. TCRdb re-called the multiplex PCR reads with MiXCR, one entry per CDR3 protein. The table records about 290,000 distinct CDR3 sequences, around 21% of them present only once. The CDR3 has 19 residues. Germline V gives CDR1 MNHEY, CDR2 SVGAGI. Trimming took 1 base from V and 2 from J; bases not matched to a gene: 14. Time point here: persistent/refractory GD, antithyroid drugs over 5 years with positive TRAb. PBMCs were the source of the RNA used for TCR sequencing. This TCR derives from a female donor with Graves disease. The sequenced sample was peripheral blood mononuclear cells (PBMCs), obtained when the disease was refractory, from a patient treated with antithyroid drugs. This sequence joins TRBV6-5 and TRBJ2-7, with 10 bases identical to TRBD2. The CDR3 DNA reads as TGTGCCAGCAGTTACTACCCCCCCCGAGTAGCGGGAGGTACCTACGAGCAGTACTTC. Protein: CASSYYPPRVAGGTYEQYF.